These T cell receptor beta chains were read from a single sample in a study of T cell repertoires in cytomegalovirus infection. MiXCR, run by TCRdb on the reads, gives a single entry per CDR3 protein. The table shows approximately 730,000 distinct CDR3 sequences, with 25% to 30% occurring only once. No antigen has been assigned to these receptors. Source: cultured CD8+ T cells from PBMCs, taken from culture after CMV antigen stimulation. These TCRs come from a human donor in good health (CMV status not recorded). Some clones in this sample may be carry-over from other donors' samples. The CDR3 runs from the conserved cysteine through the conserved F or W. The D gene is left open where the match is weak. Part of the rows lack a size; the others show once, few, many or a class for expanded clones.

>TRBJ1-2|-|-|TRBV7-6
TGTGCCAGCAGCCCCATATGGGGGGATACCCGCTTTGGAGGCTACACCTTC
CASSPIWGDTRFGGYTF
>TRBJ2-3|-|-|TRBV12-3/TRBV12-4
TGTGCCAGCAGACCCTCCGGGACCCGGGGAGATACGCAGTATTTT
CASRPSGTRGDTQYF
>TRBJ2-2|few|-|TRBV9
TGTGCCAGCAACGTGGGGTTAGCTAACACCGGGGAGCTGTTTTTT
CASNVGLANTGELFF
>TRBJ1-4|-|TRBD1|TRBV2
TGTGCCAGCAGTGAACAGGGGGCCGTAAATGAAAAACTGTTTTTT
CASSEQGAVNEKLFF
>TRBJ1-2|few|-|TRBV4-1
TGCGCCAGCAGCCAAGATATAGGCAGCATGTACAACTATGGCTACACCTTC
CASSQDIGSMYNYGYTF
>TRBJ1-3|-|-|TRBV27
TGTGCCACCCGGGACCTTTTGGAAAACACCATATATTTT
CATRDLLENTIYF
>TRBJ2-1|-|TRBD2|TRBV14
TGTGCCAGCAGCCAGGCCGAGGGGCGGGGGGATTACAATGAGCAGTTCTTC
CASSQAEGRGDYNEQFF
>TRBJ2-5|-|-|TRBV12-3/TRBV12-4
TGTGCCAGCAGTTTAAATGCTTTTATGGGGACCCAGTACTTC
CASSLNAFMGTQYF
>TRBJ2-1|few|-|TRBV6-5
TGTGCCAGCAGTTACGTAGGGGAGTACAATGAGCAGTTCTTC
CASSYVGEYNEQFF
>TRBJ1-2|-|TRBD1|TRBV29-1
TGCAGCGTGACAGGGCTCTATGGCTACACCTTC
CSVTGLYGYTF
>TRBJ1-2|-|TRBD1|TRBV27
TGTGCCAGCAGTTTACTTAGACAGGGGTATGGCTACACCTTC
CASSLLRQGYGYTF
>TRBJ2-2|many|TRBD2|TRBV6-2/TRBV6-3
TGTGCCAGCACCCTTAGCGGGGGCCTTAACACCGGGGAGCTGTTTTTT
CASTLSGGLNTGELFF
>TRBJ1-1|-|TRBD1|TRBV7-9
TGTGCCAGCAGCTTAGCCGGGACAGTTGAAGCTTTCTTT
CASSLAGTVEAFF
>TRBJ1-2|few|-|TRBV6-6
TGTGCCACTACGACAGCCGATGGCTACACCTTC
CATTTADGYTF
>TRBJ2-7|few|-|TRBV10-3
TGTGCCATCAGTGAGTATGCGTACGAGCAGTACTTC
CAISEYAYEQYF
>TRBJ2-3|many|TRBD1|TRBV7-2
TGTGCCAGCAGCACCCTAGGACAGGGGGCAACAGATACGCAGTATTTT
CASSTLGQGATDTQYF
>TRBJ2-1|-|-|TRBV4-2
TGTGCCAGCAGCCAAGATTTCCAAAGCTCCTACAATGAGCAGTTCTTC
CASSQDFQSSYNEQFF
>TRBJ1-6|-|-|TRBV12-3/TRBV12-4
TGTGCCAGCAGCCGAGAACCCTCCAGTTCCTATAATTCACCCCTCCACTTT
CASSREPSSSYNSPLHF
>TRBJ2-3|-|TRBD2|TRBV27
TGTGCCAGCACCATACTAGCGGGGGCGACAGATACGCAGTATTTT
CASTILAGATDTQYF
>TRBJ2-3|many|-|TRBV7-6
TGTGCCAGCAGCTTAGTCGACTCCACAGATACGCAGTATTTT
CASSLVDSTDTQYF
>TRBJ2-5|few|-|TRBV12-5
TGTGCTAGTGGTTTGGTATCCGCCGGCGGGACCCAGTACTTC
CASGLVSAGGTQYF
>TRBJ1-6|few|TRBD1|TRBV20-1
TGCAGTGCCCTTAGCCGGGACAGGGGGCTATTGGCTTCACCCCTCCACTTT
CSALSRDRGLLASPLHF
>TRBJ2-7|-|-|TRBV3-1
TGTGCCAGCAGCCCCTCAGGACAGCCGCCCCACTTC
CASSPSGQPPHF
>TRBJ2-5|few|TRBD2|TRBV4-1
TGCGCCAGCAGCCAAATTCCGGGACTAGCGGGGCAAGAGACCCAGTACTTC
CASSQIPGLAGQETQYF
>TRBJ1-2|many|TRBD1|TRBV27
TGTGCCAGCAGATCCCGGGACAGGGTCTCCTATGGCTACACCTTC
CASRSRDRVSYGYTF
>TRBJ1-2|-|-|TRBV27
TGTGCCAGCAGTTTTGGCCCGGGCGGTGGCTACACCTTC
CASSFGPGGGYTF
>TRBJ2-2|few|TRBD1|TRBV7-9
TGTGCCAGCAGATCCGGGACAGTGAACACCGGGGAGCTGTTTTTT
CASRSGTVNTGELFF
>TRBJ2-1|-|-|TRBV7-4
TGTGCCAGCAGCTACGACGGTTACAATGAGCAGTTCTTC
CASSYDGYNEQFF
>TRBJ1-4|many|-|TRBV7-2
TGTGCCAGCATCTCGGGGGAAGGGTCTTATGAAAAACTGTTTTTT
CASISGEGSYEKLFF
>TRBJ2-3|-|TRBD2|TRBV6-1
TGTGCCAGCAGTACCCTAGCGGGGGCGTTCACAGATACGCAGTATTTT
CASSTLAGAFTDTQYF